Sequencing of this TCR beta chain was carried out in a study of cytomegalovirus exposure and HLA in healthy donors. This CDR3 contains 15 residues. Trimming removed 5 bases from V and 8 bases from J; junction bases left unmatched: 11. Germline V gene lookup returns CDR1 SGHKS and CDR2 YYEKEE (reference sequence). 60 Vbeta and 13 Jbeta primers were used in PCR. TCRdb's copy holds only in-frame clones and misses some; the assay was immunoSEQ multiplex PCR. The profile shows about 130,000 clones, around 70% of them singletons. This clone was observed a few times. The rearrangement uses TRBV5-5 and TRBJ1-4, with TRBD1 identical over 8 bases. Sequencing input: PBMCs. This receptor was identified in a man aged 40-49 years in good health and CMV-seropositive. In DNA, the CDR3 is TGTGCCAGCAGGTTACAACAGGGGGTAGGGGAAAAACTGTTTTTT. Amino acid sequence: CASRLQQGVGEKLFF.